Below, one T cell receptor beta chain is given with its context. Antigen unknown. This CDR3 has 13 amino acids. The V end was cut by 3 bases, the J end by 4 bases, with 9 bases between. CDR1 is SGHDN, CDR2 FVKESK, per germline. The data belong to a study of cytomegalovirus exposure and HLA in healthy donors. Findings and caveats of the study: Previous analysis showed most TCR beta V segments were productive about 87% or about 30% of the time.

PCR employed 60 Vbeta and 13 Jbeta primers. Assay: immunoSEQ multiplex PCR; the TCRdb copy retains only in-frame clones and omits some. The table has over 100,000 clones, around four fifths seen once. V is TRBV14 and J is TRBJ1-2; possibly TRBD1 for D (6 bases). The origin of this receptor is a man aged 25 to 40 in good health and CMV-seronegative. Input material: PBMCs. The CDR3 is CASSHQGTYGYTF. The CDR3 DNA reads as TGTGCCAGCAGCCACCAGGGGACCTATGGCTACACCTTC.